This TCR beta chain appears in the sequencing data of a study of regulatory T cells in long-lasting Graves disease. Study outcomes and limitations: Among samples with persistent disease, TRBV28, TRBJ1-2 and TRBJ2-5 were favored.

Both iRepertoire HTBI primers and Arm-PCR of CDR3 regions were used to build the TCR beta libraries. TCRdb re-called the multiplex PCR reads through MiXCR, storing one row per CDR3 protein. Among 390,000 or so distinct CDR3 sequences listed, roughly 24% were seen once. Time point noted: persistent/refractory GD, antithyroid drugs over 5 years with positive TRAb. PBMCs provided the RNA from which the TCR library was made. This clonotype was seen a handful of times. The antigen is not known. The V end was cut by 1 base, the J end by 3 bases, with 7 bases between. Germline CDR1 is SEHNR and CDR2 is FQNEAQ (reference sequence). This CDR3 spans 13 amino acids.

Sequences were derived from peripheral blood mononuclear cells (PBMCs), sampled when the disease was refractory, from a patient treated with antithyroid drugs. The TCR was taken from a woman in her forties with Graves disease. V gene TRBV7-9 combines with J gene TRBJ2-7; D remains ambiguous. The chain's CDR3 is CASSLVIGYEQYF. The CDR3 region has the DNA TGTGCCAGCAGCTTAGTTATTGGCTACGAGCAGTACTTC.